The rows below give T cell receptor beta chains drawn from one sample of a study of low-dose radiotherapy and immunotherapy resistance in tumors. TCRdb ran MiXCR on the reads and lists one entry per CDR3 protein. Here the sample spans approximately 90,000 distinct CDR3 sequences, roughly 9% being singletons. Sample: PBMCs, taken before treatment. The receptors were sampled from a male donor with prostate cancer. The CDR3 runs from the conserved cysteine through the conserved F or W. The order of the fields is V gene, J gene, CDR3 protein.

>TRBV7-3|TRBJ2-3
CASSLTGGRSDTQYF
>TRBV24-1|TRBJ2-7
CATSDPTSGRNYEQYF
>TRBV19|TRBJ1-2
CASSLTGINYGYTF
>TRBV6-2/TRBV6-3|TRBJ2-6
CASSYSRGRRSGANVLTF
>TRBV7-2|TRBJ2-7
CASSAAGGGGEQYF
>TRBV5-1|TRBJ2-2
CASQAGLYTGELFF
>TRBV13|TRBJ2-1
CASSPRTGGNEQFF
>TRBV29-1|TRBJ2-2
CSVGGAGGLNTGELFF
>TRBV6-6|TRBJ2-7
CASSQISSDEQYF
>TRBV28|TRBJ1-5
CASSFSDRDYQPQHF
>TRBV10-3|TRBJ1-1
CAISETRGEAFF
>TRBV12-3/TRBV12-4|TRBJ2-2
CASSAGTSNTGELFF
>TRBV5-4|TRBJ2-3
CASSLAGQGSDTQYF
>TRBV4-1|TRBJ1-2
CASSQDTQGYGYTF
>TRBV7-9|TRBJ1-1
CASSFPPVAFF
>TRBV5-1|TRBJ1-6
CASGTGNYNSPLHF
>TRBV7-6|TRBJ2-5
CASSARLQTGDLETQYF
>TRBV20-1|TRBJ1-6
CSARGGQAHNSPLHF
>TRBV7-6|TRBJ2-1
CASSLVGGSGFYNEQFF
>TRBV12-3/TRBV12-4|TRBJ2-3
CASRGRALNPTDTQYF
>TRBV20-1|TRBJ2-7
CTARGTAITYEQYF
>TRBV19|TRBJ2-5
CASSIGGARGETQYF
>TRBV15|TRBJ2-6
CATSLQGSTGANVLTF
>TRBV6-2/TRBV6-3|TRBJ2-3
CASSPDYPTGDTQYF
>TRBV7-2|TRBJ2-7
CASSSTLTSGSVYEQYF
>TRBV28|TRBJ2-7
CASSPLLAGGNYEQYF
>TRBV9|TRBJ2-7
CASSVSVTASCEQYF
>TRBV20-1|TRBJ2-3
CSARGGVGDTQYF